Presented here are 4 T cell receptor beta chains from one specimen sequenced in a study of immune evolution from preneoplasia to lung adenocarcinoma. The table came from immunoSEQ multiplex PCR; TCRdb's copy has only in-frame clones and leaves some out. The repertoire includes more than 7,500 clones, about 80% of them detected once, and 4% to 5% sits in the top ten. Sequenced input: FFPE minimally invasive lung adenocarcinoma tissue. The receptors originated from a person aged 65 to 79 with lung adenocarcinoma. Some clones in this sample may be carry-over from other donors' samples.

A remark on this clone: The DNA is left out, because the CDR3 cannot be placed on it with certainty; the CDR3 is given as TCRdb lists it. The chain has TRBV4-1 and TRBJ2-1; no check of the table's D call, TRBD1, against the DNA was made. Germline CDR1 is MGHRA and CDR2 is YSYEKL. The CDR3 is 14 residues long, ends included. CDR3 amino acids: CASSQVGFGAGGLF.

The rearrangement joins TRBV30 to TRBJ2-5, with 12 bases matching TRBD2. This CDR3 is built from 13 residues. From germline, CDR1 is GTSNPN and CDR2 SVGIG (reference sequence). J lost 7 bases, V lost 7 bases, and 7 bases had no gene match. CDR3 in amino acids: CAYPPSGGGTQYF. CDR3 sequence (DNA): TGTGCCTACCCTCCTAGCGGGGGGGGGACCCAGTACTTC. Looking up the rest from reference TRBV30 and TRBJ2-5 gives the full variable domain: SQTIHQWPATLVQPVGSPLSLECTVEGTSNPNLYWYRQAAGRGLQLLFYSVGIGQISSEVPQNLSASRPQDRQFILSSKKLLLSDSGFYLCAYPPSGGGTQYFGPGTRLLVL.

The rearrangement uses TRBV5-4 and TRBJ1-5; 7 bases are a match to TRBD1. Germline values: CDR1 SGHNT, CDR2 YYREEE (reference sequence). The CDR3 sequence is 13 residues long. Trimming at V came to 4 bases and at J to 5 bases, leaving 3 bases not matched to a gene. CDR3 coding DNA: TGTGCCAGCAGCACCCAGGGGGATCAGCCCCAGCATTTT. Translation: CASSTQGDQPQHF.

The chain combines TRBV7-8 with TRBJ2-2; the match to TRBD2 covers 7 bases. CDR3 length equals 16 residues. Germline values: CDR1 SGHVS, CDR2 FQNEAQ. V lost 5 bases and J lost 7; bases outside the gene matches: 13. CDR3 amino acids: CASSPFGLGGGGELFF. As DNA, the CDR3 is TGTGCCAGCAGCCCATTCGGACTAGGAGGTGGCGGGGAGCTGTTTTTT.